This T cell receptor beta chain was sequenced in a study of cytomegalovirus exposure and HLA in healthy donors. Overall study context: A prior study identified 117 million unique TCR beta sequences from around 180 million T cells.

CDR3 length: 15 amino acids. Trimming took off 7 bases at V and 0 bases at J, with 13 bases between the two ends. Germline V CDR1 and CDR2: SGHNT, YYREEE (reference sequence). This clone has just a few counts. No antigen is known for it. Study-wide results and limits: Presence/absence analyses took donor sequencing depth as roughly uniform. Across donors, most TCRs were seen rarely, yet some public ones were widespread.

The PCR ran on 60 Vbeta and 13 Jbeta primers. TCRdb's copy holds only in-frame clones and misses some; the assay was immunoSEQ multiplex PCR. Of about 130,000 clones listed, over 70% are singletons. The gene calls are TRBV5-4 and TRBJ1-4; D not certain. The sample taken for sequencing was PBMCs. The sequence came from a man aged 40-49 years in good health and CMV-seronegative. As DNA, the CDR3 is TGTGCCAGCCAGCCATCTGAGGCAACTAATGAAAAACTGTTTTTT. Amino acids: CASQPSEATNEKLFF.